The 18 T cell receptor beta chains below come from one sample, sequenced in a study of spatial heterogeneity in lung cancer. Regarding time point: sample taken at primary tumor resection. Regarding the study as a whole: Tumoral mutation counts were tracked by counts of expanded intratumoral alpha and beta TCRs.

These TCRs' antigens remain unknown. TCRdb ran MiXCR on the 5' RACE reads and lists one entry per CDR3 protein. The sample carries around 7,800 distinct CDR3 sequences, 8% to 10% recorded once. The sample consisted of lung tumor tissue, taken at surgery. The origin of the receptors is a male donor with early-stage non-small cell lung cancer.

This clonotype qualifies as medium-sized. Because the library targeted alpha chains, this beta chain is an off-target read whose size means little. The chain uses TRBV9 and TRBJ2-3; D is unresolved. The germline V gene encodes CDR1 SGDLS and CDR2 YYNGEE. V was trimmed by 4 bases and J by 6 bases, leaving 9 bases between them. This CDR3 comprises 12 residues. The CDR3 reads CASSMGLDTQYF. The CDR3 nucleotides read TGTGCCAGCAGCATGGGGTTGGATACGCAGTATTTT.

Sample share makes this clonotype medium-sized. Being off target in a library aimed at alpha chains, this beta chain has a size of little meaning. V gene TRBV27 combines with J gene TRBJ1-2; 7 bases are a match to TRBD1. This CDR3 has 14 residues. V lost 4 bases to trimming and J lost 4 bases; unmatched junction nucleotides: 6. Germline V gene data show CDR1 as MNHEY and CDR2 as SMNVEV (reference sequence). CDR3 sequence: CASSSEWTGYGYTF. DNA for the CDR3: TGTGCCAGCAGTTCTGAATGGACAGGCTATGGCTACACCTTC.

This clonotype is medium-sized. This beta chain was picked up by a library intended for alpha chains and is off target, so its count carries little meaning. This chain joins TRBV7-3 and TRBJ1-1; no clear D. Between the trimmed V and J ends, which lost 0 bases and 1 base, there was a span of 6 bases. Germline CDR1 and CDR2: SGHTA and FQGTGA. The CDR3 sequence is 14 residues long. The CDR3 reads CASSLTGPNTEAFF. The CDR3 nucleotides are TGTGCCAGCAGCTTAACAGGGCCGAACACTGAAGCTTTCTTT.

Relative to its sample, this clonotype is medium-sized. This beta chain is an off-target read within a library intended for alpha chains, so its frequency means little. V gene TRBV29-1 combines with J gene TRBJ2-1, with 10 bases identical to TRBD2. Per the germline V gene, CDR1 is SQVTM and CDR2 is ANQGSEA. V trimming: 5 bases; J trimming: 0 bases; junction bases outside the gene matches: 4. The CDR3 is made up of 15 amino acids. CDR3 region: CSVSSGSSSYNEQFF. As DNA, the CDR3 is TGCAGCGTTTCTAGCGGGAGTTCCTCCTACAATGAGCAGTTCTTC.

As regards this clonotype: This beta chain lies outside the target of a library built for alpha chains; its clone size means little. The chain couples TRBV4-3 to TRBJ1-4; 8 bases map to TRBD1. The V and J ends lost 1 base and 8 bases, in that order; junction bases with no gene match: 15. The V gene's germline CDR1 is LGHNA and CDR2 YSLEER. This CDR3 region has 18 residues. CDR3 protein: CASSQGSTGQGAREKLFF. The CDR3 DNA follows: TGCGCCAGCAGCCAAGGGTCTACGGGGCAGGGGGCGAGGGAAAAACTGTTTTTT.

This clonotype was found many times. This beta chain is an off-target read within a library intended for alpha chains, so its frequency means little. J is TRBJ1-2 and V is TRBV12-3 or TRBV12-4; D is unresolved. V gave up 6 bases and J gave up 4 bases, with 15 bases separating them. The CDR3 contains 14 residues. CDR3 protein: CASSRGEGFYGYTF. Here the CDR3 DNA reads TGTGCCAGCAGCCGTGGGGAAGGGTTCTATGGCTACACCTTC.

Relative to its sample, this clonotype is medium-sized (0.01 to 0.1%). This beta chain came through as a stray read in a library set up for alpha chains, and its size says little. The V call is TRBV11-2, the J call TRBJ2-2; no clear D. In germline, CDR1 is SGHAT, CDR2 FQNNGV. This CDR3 has 14 amino acids. V was cut by 1 base and J by 3 bases, with 6 bases left in between. CDR3 protein: CASSLVLYTGELFF. The CDR3 nucleotides read TGTGCCAGCAGCTTAGTCCTTTACACCGGGGAGCTGTTTTTT.

Of note for this clonotype: For a library built for alpha chains, this beta chain is a stray read; little rests on its size. V is TRBV3-1 and J is TRBJ1-2; D remains unclear. The CDR3 consists of 14 residues. The germline gives CDR1 LGHDT, CDR2 YNNKEL (reference sequence). Trimming removed 0 bases at V and 2 bases at J, with 7 bases between. DNA for the CDR3: TGTGCCAGCAGCCAAGACGGTTACAACTATGGCTACACCTTC. Residues: CASSQDGYNYGYTF.

Ten or more counts support this clonotype. An end of the junction differs from the germline gene, which may be a read error. This beta chain is a stray sequence in a library constructed for alpha chains; its clone size is not meaningful. The chain carries TRBV2 and TRBJ2-1; D may be TRBD2 (5 bases). Germline assignment: CDR1 SNHLY and CDR2 FYNNEI. The CDR3 covers 12 residues. The CDR3 sequence is CASGVVYNEQFF. The DNA for the CDR3 is TGCGCCTCCGGGGTCGTCTACAATGAGCAGTTCTTC.

This clonotype was picked up many times. The library was designed around alpha chains, so this beta chain is a stray read whose abundance carries little weight. CDR3 coding DNA: TGCAGTGCTAGAGATATGTTAGCGGAGGTAGATACGCAGTATTTT. The encoded protein is CSARDMLAEVDTQYF. The chain links TRBV20-1 to TRBJ2-3, with D maybe TRBD2 (6 bases). The CDR3 length is 15 residues. V was cut by 0 bases and J by 5 bases, with 15 bases left in between. Germline V CDR1 and CDR2: DFQATT, SNEGSKA (reference sequence).

Details on this clonotype: This beta chain is an unintended read in a library built for alpha chains; its size means little. The rearrangement joins TRBV19 to TRBJ2-5, with D unclear. Germline CDR1 LNHDA, CDR2 SQIVND (reference sequence). The V end lost 5 bases, the J end lost 5 bases, and 9 bases lay between the germline ends. The CDR3 contains 12 residues. In nucleotides, the CDR3 is TGTGCCAGTAGTTTCTCCTCCGAGACCCAGTACTTC. Translated: CASSFSSETQYF.

By its share, this clonotype is medium-sized. This beta chain came through as a stray read in a library set up for alpha chains, and its size says little. The chain links TRBV18 to TRBJ2-5; D is uncertain. CDR1 KGHSH and CDR2 LQKENI come from the germline V gene. The V end was cut by 2 bases, the J end by 5 bases, with 6 bases between. This CDR3 has 12 residues. DNA of the CDR3: TGTGCCAGCTCACCAAATCTCGAGACCCAGTACTTC. This gives the protein CASSPNLETQYF.

This clonotype is medium-sized. Since the library was made to target alpha chains, this beta chain is a stray read and its abundance is not meaningful. The chain couples TRBV20-1 to TRBJ2-3, with 9 bases fitting TRBD1. The CDR3 consists of 15 residues. In germline, CDR1 is DFQATT, CDR2 SNEGSKA (reference sequence). Germline trimming cut 6 bases from V and 4 bases from J; bases unmatched to any gene: 11. The CDR3 nucleotides read TGCAGTGCGCGACACCCGGGACAGGGTGCAGATACGCAGTATTTT. Protein sequence: CSARHPGQGADTQYF.

This clonotype occurred many times. Being off target in a library aimed at alpha chains, this beta chain has a size of little meaning. V usage is TRBV20-1 and J usage is TRBJ2-3, with D perhaps matching TRBD1 (6 bases). CDR3 length equals 15 residues. V was pared by 1 base and J by 4 bases, with 15 bases between. Germline CDR1 and CDR2: DFQATT and SNEGSKA (reference sequence). CDR3 amino acids: CSARVPLRGPDTQYF. As DNA, the CDR3 is TGCAGTGCTAGAGTTCCTCTCAGGGGACCAGATACGCAGTATTTT.

This clonotype occurred many times. Since the library was made to target alpha chains, this beta chain is a stray read and its abundance is not meaningful. This chain joins TRBV10-3 and TRBJ2-7, with TRBD1 matching 10 bases. Germline CDR1 ENHRY, CDR2 SYGVKD. The CDR3 runs 12 residues. Trimming removed 11 bases from V and 3 bases from J; junction bases left unmatched: 4. The CDR3 here is CAARDRGYEQYF. The CDR3 DNA reads TGTGCCGCCCGGGACAGGGGCTACGAGCAGTACTTC.

By share of the sample, this clonotype is medium-sized. A library prepared for alpha chains yielded this beta chain as an off-target read; its size is of little meaning. This chain joins TRBV5-6 and TRBJ2-5, with TRBD1 as a possible D gene (6 bases). The CDR3 has 14 residues. Between the trimmed V and J ends, which lost 3 bases and 5 bases, there was a span of 14 bases. The V gene's germline CDR1 is SGHDT and CDR2 YYEEEE. CDR3 amino acids: CASSWGPGLETQYF. The CDR3 DNA reads as TGTGCCAGCAGCTGGGGGCCAGGGTTGGAGACCCAGTACTTC.

By sample share, this clonotype is medium-sized. The library was built for alpha chains, so this beta chain is an off-target read and its size means little. This chain links TRBV10-2 with TRBJ1-4; D gene unclear. V lost 0 bases to trimming and J lost 5 bases, with 13 bases between them. The CDR3 extends over 16 amino acids. Germline CDR1 and CDR2: WSHSY and SAAADI. CDR3 residues: CASSESNWRANEKLFF. The CDR3 region has the DNA TGCGCCAGCAGTGAGTCGAATTGGCGGGCGAATGAAAAACTGTTTTTT.

This clonotype is classed as medium-sized. Because the library targeted alpha chains, this beta chain is an off-target read whose size means little. V usage is TRBV7-9 and J usage is TRBJ2-2; D is ambiguous. The CDR3 spans 13 residues. The germline V gene has CDR1 SEHNR and CDR2 FQNEAQ (reference sequence). Trimming stripped 5 bases from V and 7 bases from J, with 11 bases between. The CDR3 loop reads CASSPTTFGELFF. In DNA form, the CDR3 reads TGTGCCAGCAGCCCCACTACTTTCGGGGAGCTGTTTTTT.